Presented here are 14 T cell receptor beta chains from one specimen sequenced in a study of graft-versus-host responses after intestinal transplantation. The protocol was immunoSEQ multiplex PCR, while the TCRdb copy is restricted to in-frame clones and leaves out a portion. Of under 45,000 clones detected, nearly 90% appear once; the ten largest clones hold roughly 7.1%. The sequencing here drew on PBMCs, taken just under 270 days after transplant. These receptors were obtained from a human patient who received an intestinal transplant, so some T cells may come from the graft donor.

V and J are TRBV7-8 and TRBJ2-5; no firm D call. CDR3 length: 13 amino acids. CDR1 is SGHVS, CDR2 FQNEAQ, per germline. The V end lost 5 bases, the J end lost 3 bases, and 10 bases lay between the germline ends. The DNA for the CDR3 is TGTGCCAGCAGCGGCTACAGAGAAGAGACCCAGTACTTC. Translation gives CASSGYREETQYF.

The chain recombines TRBV27 with TRBJ2-7; tentatively, D is TRBD1 or TRBD2 (5 bases each). The CDR3 length is 15 residues. V shed 5 bases and J shed 0 bases, with 14 bases lying between them. Germline CDR1 is MNHEY and CDR2 is SMNVEV (reference sequence). The CDR3 loop reads CASSHRDGFSYEQYF. The CDR3, as DNA: TGTGCCAGCAGTCACCGGGACGGGTTCTCCTACGAGCAGTACTTC.

Regarding this clone: A junction boundary mismatches the germline segment, possibly from a read error. CDR3 protein: CASSAGTGGFTAAFF. CDR3 nucleotides: TGTGCCAGCAGCGCCGGGACAGGGGGCTTCACTGCAGCTTTCTTT. This rearrangement joins TRBV7-2 to TRBJ1-1; 12 bases line up with TRBD1. This CDR3 contains 15 residues. Germline-derived CDR1 and CDR2 are SGHTA and FQGNSA.

The rearrangement links TRBV7-9 to TRBJ1-1; TRBD1 is a possible D gene (5 bases). V dropped 2 bases and J dropped 7 bases, with 14 bases sitting between them. From germline, CDR1 is SEHNR and CDR2 FQNEAQ (reference sequence). This CDR3 has 14 residues. CDR3 residues: CASSLPLQGFEAFF. The CDR3 DNA reads TGTGCCAGCAGCTTACCTCTTCAGGGCTTTGAAGCTTTCTTT.

This chain uses TRBV2 with TRBJ2-5, with a tentative D call TRBD1 (6 bases). This CDR3 has 14 amino acids. The V end was cut by 8 bases, the J end by 4 bases, with 17 bases between. CDR1 and CDR2 from the germline V gene are SNHLY and FYNNEI. This chain's CDR3 is CASLRGRVGETQYF. The DNA of the CDR3 is TGTGCCAGCCTCAGGGGTCGGGTTGGAGAGACCCAGTACTTC.

V is TRBV5-1 and J is TRBJ1-5; D remains ambiguous. The CDR3 spans 14 residues. The germline V gene encodes CDR1 SGHRS and CDR2 YFSETQ. Between the trimmed V and J ends, which lost 4 bases and 3 bases, there was a span of 11 bases. CDR3 region: CASSLGGSNQPQHF. The CDR3 DNA sequence: TGCGCCAGCAGCCTAGGAGGGTCCAATCAGCCCCAGCATTTT.

The rearrangement joins TRBV6-8 to TRBJ2-2, with D possibly being TRBD2 (6 bases). In germline, CDR1 is MNHGY, CDR2 SAAAGT. Trimming took off 5 bases at V and 7 bases at J, with 17 bases between the two ends. There are 15 residues in the CDR3. The CDR3 nucleotides are TGTGCCAGCAGTCCGGAGGAGGGCGTCAGCGGGGAGCTGTTTTTT. Its protein product is CASSPEEGVSGELFF.

The chain carries TRBV11-2 and TRBJ2-3, with D perhaps matching TRBD2 (6 bases). This CDR3 is 15 amino acids long. The germline gives CDR1 SGHAT, CDR2 FQNNGV. Trimming cost V 4 bases and J 2 bases, with 13 bases left between them. The CDR3 is CASSSGTYYTDTQYF. CDR3 nucleotide sequence: TGTGCCAGCAGCTCCGGGACTTACTACACAGATACGCAGTATTTT.

This rearrangement joins TRBV7-9 to TRBJ2-1; D is unclear. Looked up from germline, CDR1 is SEHNR and CDR2 is FQNEAQ (reference sequence). This CDR3 region has 12 residues. Trimming cost V 2 bases and J 6 bases, with 5 bases left between them. This CDR3 is CASSLFSNEQFF. The CDR3 DNA reads as TGTGCCAGCAGCTTATTTAGCAATGAGCAGTTCTTC.

The chain combines TRBV11-2 with TRBJ1-2; D perhaps matches TRBD1 (5 bases). Germline V lookup: CDR1 SGHAT, CDR2 FQNNGV. The CDR3 totals 18 residues. The germline V and J ends were trimmed by 4 bases and 3 bases, with 24 bases remaining between them. For the CDR3, the DNA is TGTGCCAGCAGCTGGGACGGCGGAGGTCCAGACAGTGACTATGGCTACACCTTC. Protein sequence: CASSWDGGGPDSDYGYTF.

The chain combines TRBV19 with TRBJ2-2; D perhaps matches TRBD1 (6 bases). Trimming stripped 7 bases from V and 6 bases from J, with 15 bases between. Germline CDR1 is LNHDA and CDR2 is SQIVND (reference sequence). The length of the CDR3 is 14 residues. CDR3 protein: CASKTGLVAGELFF. The CDR3 DNA sequence: TGTGCCAGTAAAACAGGGTTAGTGGCCGGGGAGCTGTTTTTT.

This chain uses TRBV27 with TRBJ1-5, with unresolved D. The germline V and J ends were trimmed by 4 bases and 0 bases, with 7 bases remaining between them. The CDR3 contains 14 residues. From germline, CDR1 is MNHEY and CDR2 SMNVEV (reference sequence). Written as DNA, the CDR3 is TGTGCCAGCAGTTCAGGAGATAGCAATCAGCCCCAGCATTTT. Protein sequence: CASSSGDSNQPQHF.

V is TRBV6-5 and J is TRBJ2-7, with D tentatively TRBD1 (6 bases). CDR1 MNHEY and CDR2 SVGAGI come from the germline V gene. The CDR3 extends over 15 amino acids. Trimming stripped 8 bases from V and 2 bases from J, with 19 bases between. The CDR3 loop is CASLVWGTPTYEQYF. The CDR3 bases are TGTGCCAGCTTAGTTTGGGGGACACCGACCTACGAGCAGTACTTC.

The chain is built from TRBV11-2 and TRBJ2-1; tentatively, D is TRBD1 or TRBD2 (5 bases each). Germline CDR1 reads SGHAT; CDR2 reads FQNNGV. The V end was cut by 3 bases, the J end by 7 bases, with 7 bases between. CDR3 length: 12 amino acids. The CDR3 spells CASSFRENEQFF. CDR3 sequence (DNA): TGTGCCAGCAGCTTCAGGGAGAATGAGCAGTTCTTC. Drawing the rest from reference TRBV11-2 and TRBJ2-1, the complete variable domain is EAGVAQSPRYKIIEKRQSVAFWCNPISGHATLYWYQQILGQGPKLLIQFQNNGVVDDSQLPKDRFSAERLKGVDSTLKIQPAKLEDSAVYLCASSFRENEQFFGPGTRLTVL.